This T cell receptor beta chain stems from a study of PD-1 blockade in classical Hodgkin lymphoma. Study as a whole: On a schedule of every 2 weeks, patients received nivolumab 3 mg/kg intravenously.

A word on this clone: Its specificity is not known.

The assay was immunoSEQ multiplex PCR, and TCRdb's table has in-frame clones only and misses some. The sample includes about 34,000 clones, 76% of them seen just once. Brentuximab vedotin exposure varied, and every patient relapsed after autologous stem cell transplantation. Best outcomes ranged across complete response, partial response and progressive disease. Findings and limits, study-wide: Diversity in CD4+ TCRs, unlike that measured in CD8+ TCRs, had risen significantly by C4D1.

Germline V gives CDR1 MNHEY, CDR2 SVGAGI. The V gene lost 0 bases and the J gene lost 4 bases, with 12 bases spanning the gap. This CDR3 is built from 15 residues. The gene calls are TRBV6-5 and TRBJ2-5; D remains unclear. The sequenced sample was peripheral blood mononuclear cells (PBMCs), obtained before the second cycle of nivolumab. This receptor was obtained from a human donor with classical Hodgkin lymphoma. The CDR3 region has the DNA TGTGCCAGCAGTTACTCTGCCAGTTGGGGAGAGACCCAGTACTTC. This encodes CASSYSASWGETQYF.